This T cell receptor beta chain was identified during a study of T cells in Graves' hyperthyroidism and ophthalmopathy. General study findings and limits: The model anticipated ophthalmopathy a median about six months pre-onset.

Graves' hyperthyroidism was deemed stable given no ophthalmopathy progression within 18 months. The CDR3 covers 13 residues. Per germline, CDR1 MDHEN and CDR2 SYDVKM. J gave up 3 bases and V 6 bases, and 5 bases lay outside the gene matches. What was amplified from RNA transcripts were TCR beta CDR3 regions. Initially, a first-round RT-PCR of the TCR CDR3 employed the HTBI primer set. TCRdb ran MiXCR on the multiplex PCR reads and lists one entry per CDR3 protein. Here the sample spans 150,000 to 200,000 distinct CDR3 sequences, about 18% being singletons. This clonotype came up many times. Its target is unknown.

The chain links TRBV28 to TRBJ2-7; 7 bases line up with TRBD1. Sequencing used blood. This TCR derives from a woman aged 45-59 years with Graves' hyperthyroidism. DNA of the CDR3: TGTGCCAGCAGGGGACAGCCCCGCTACGAGCAGTACTTC. Translating gives CASRGQPRYEQYF.